Described below is a single T cell receptor (beta chain) sequence and its context. Indicated time point: persistent/refractory GD, antithyroid drugs over 5 years with positive TRAb. Isolated PBMC RNA provided the starting material for the TCR library. This entry comes from a study of regulatory T cells in long-lasting Graves disease. Study in general: Positive TSH receptor antibodies alongside over 5 years of antithyroid drugs were what marked Graves' disease as persistent.

This CDR3 region has 12 residues. Trimming pared 4 bases from V and 0 bases from J, leaving 6 bases between. Germline assignment: CDR1 DFQATT and CDR2 SNEGSKA (reference sequence). Combining iRepertoire HTBI primers with Arm-PCR of CDR3 regions, the authors built TCR beta libraries. TCRdb itself ran the multiplex PCR reads through MiXCR, one entry per CDR3 protein. The top ten clones hold roughly 46% of a sample with roughly 700,000 distinct CDR3 sequences, 30% of them seen once. Sequenced material: peripheral blood mononuclear cells (PBMCs), taken when the disease was refractory, from a patient treated with antithyroid drugs. This sequence joins TRBV20-1 and TRBJ1-1, with D uncertain. This TCR was recovered from a female donor with Graves disease. CDR3 region: CSATRLNTEAFF. For the CDR3, the DNA is TGCAGTGCTACCAGGTTGAACACTGAAGCTTTCTTT.